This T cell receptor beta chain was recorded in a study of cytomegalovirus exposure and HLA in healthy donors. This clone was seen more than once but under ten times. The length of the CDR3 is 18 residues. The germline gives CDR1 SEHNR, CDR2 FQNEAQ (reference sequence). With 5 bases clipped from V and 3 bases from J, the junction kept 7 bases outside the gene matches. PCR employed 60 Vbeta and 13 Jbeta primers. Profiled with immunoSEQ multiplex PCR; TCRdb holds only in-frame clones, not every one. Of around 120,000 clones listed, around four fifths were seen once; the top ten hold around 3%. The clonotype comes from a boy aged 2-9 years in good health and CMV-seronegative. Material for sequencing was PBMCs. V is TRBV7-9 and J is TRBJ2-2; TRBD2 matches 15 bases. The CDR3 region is CASSLGLAGGTHTGELFF. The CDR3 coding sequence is TGTGCCAGCAGCCTTGGACTAGCGGGAGGGACGCACACCGGGGAGCTGTTTTTT.